This paragraph covers one TCR beta chain sequence. Its antigen is as yet unknown. This specimen comes from a study of CD8 T cells in ankylosing spondylitis. Regarding the study as a whole: It was reported that disease-linked clones were significantly enriched in matched ankylosing spondylitis synovial fluid. Those disease-linked clones were CD8+; they were also relatively rare in peripheral blood. A TCR beta motif of several highly homologous variants appeared characteristic of ankylosing spondylitis blood.

Scientists made TCR beta libraries using quantitative 5'-RACE with molecular barcodes. TCRdb reprocessed the 5' RACE reads with MiXCR, giving one entry per CDR3 protein. The sample lists fewer than 400,000 distinct CDR3 sequences, roughly 14% occurring once. Between the trimmed V and J ends, which lost 1 base and 2 bases, there was a span of 9 bases. The germline gives CDR1 LNHDA, CDR2 SQIVND (reference sequence). The CDR3 has 15 amino acids. Sequenced sample: blood, either unsorted or a sorted T cell fraction (not recorded which). The chain has TRBV19 and TRBJ2-1, with D unresolved. The sequence derives from a male donor with ankylosing spondylitis or in good health (not recorded which). The CDR3 loop is CASSIAANPYNEQFF. For the CDR3, the DNA is TGTGCCAGTAGTATAGCTGCTAACCCCTACAATGAGCAGTTCTTC.